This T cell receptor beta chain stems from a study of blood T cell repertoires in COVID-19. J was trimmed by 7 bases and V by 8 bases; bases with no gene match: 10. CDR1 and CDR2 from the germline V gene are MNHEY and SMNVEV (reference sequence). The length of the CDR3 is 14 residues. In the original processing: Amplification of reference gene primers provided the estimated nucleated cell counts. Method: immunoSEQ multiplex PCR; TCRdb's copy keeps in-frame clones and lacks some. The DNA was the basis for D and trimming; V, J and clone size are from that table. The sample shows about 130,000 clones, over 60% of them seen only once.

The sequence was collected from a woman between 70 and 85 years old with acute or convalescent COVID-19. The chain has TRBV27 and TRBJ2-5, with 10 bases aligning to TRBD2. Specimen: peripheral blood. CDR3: CASREREGHMTQYF. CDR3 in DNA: TGTGCCAGCCGAGAGCGGGAGGGCCATATGACCCAGTACTTC.